A selection of T cell receptor beta chains follows, all from one sample in a study of blood T cells in healthy people across ages. TCRdb fed the 5' RACE reads into MiXCR, producing one record per CDR3 protein. In the table there are roughly 1,100,000 distinct CDR3 sequences, under 30% of which are singletons. These same data were also listed under a study on T cells of mothers and their children.

The specimen was blood. Receptors originate from a girl aged 2 to 9 in good health. Each CDR3 is given without its conserved first and last residue. Fields, in order: V gene, J gene, CDR3 protein.

v_call: TRBV28; j_call: TRBJ2-6; cdr3_aa: ASRLTGPAPGANVLT
v_call: TRBV6-9; j_call: TRBJ2-3; cdr3_aa: GKWGTQY
v_call: TRBV4-3; j_call: TRBJ2-1; cdr3_aa: ASSQGASRAYNEQF
v_call: TRBV9; j_call: TRBJ2-7; cdr3_aa: ASSVSPPYEQY
v_call: TRBV7-9; j_call: TRBJ2-3; cdr3_aa: ASGGRNTDTQY
v_call: TRBV29-1; j_call: TRBJ2-3; cdr3_aa: SVEAVAGDTDTQY
v_call: TRBV7-9; j_call: TRBJ1-1; cdr3_aa: ASSDWTGTEAF
v_call: TRBV13; j_call: TRBJ2-7; cdr3_aa: ASSREQPPGEQY
v_call: TRBV14; j_call: TRBJ2-5; cdr3_aa: ASSQDRGRRETQY
v_call: TRBV5-1; j_call: TRBJ2-2; cdr3_aa: ASSLARGGKSTGELF
v_call: TRBV2; j_call: TRBJ2-5; cdr3_aa: ASILGGWETQY
v_call: TRBV29-1; j_call: TRBJ2-1; cdr3_aa: SVEELGVGAYNEQF
v_call: TRBV5-6; j_call: TRBJ2-7; cdr3_aa: ASSLGAPSYEQY
v_call: TRBV20-1; j_call: TRBJ2-5; cdr3_aa: SASPPRAAGGPETQY
v_call: TRBV28; j_call: TRBJ2-1; cdr3_aa: ASRTTALTYNEQF
v_call: TRBV12-3/TRBV12-4; j_call: TRBJ1-4; cdr3_aa: ASSLAYGADPTNEKLF
v_call: TRBV15; j_call: TRBJ2-7; cdr3_aa: ATSRGQGLYEQY
v_call: TRBV14; j_call: TRBJ2-5; cdr3_aa: ASSQDLRETQY
v_call: TRBV7-2; j_call: TRBJ2-7; cdr3_aa: ASSYSGISPYEQY
v_call: TRBV20-1; j_call: TRBJ2-5; cdr3_aa: SAPTENQETQY
v_call: TRBV7-3; j_call: TRBJ1-6; cdr3_aa: ASSSGTGGSPLH
v_call: TRBV7-3; j_call: TRBJ2-5; cdr3_aa: ASSSTFTGERETQY
v_call: TRBV4-1; j_call: TRBJ2-7; cdr3_aa: ASSLVAGGPGEQY
v_call: TRBV11-3; j_call: TRBJ2-7; cdr3_aa: ASTPSGQTRVEQY
v_call: TRBV4-1; j_call: TRBJ1-1; cdr3_aa: ASSLLPDRGETEAF
v_call: TRBV9; j_call: TRBJ2-4; cdr3_aa: ASSPLGLAKNIQY
v_call: TRBV7-9; j_call: TRBJ1-4; cdr3_aa: ASSFQQSEKLF
v_call: TRBV20-1; j_call: TRBJ2-3; cdr3_aa: SARAGGDSPQY
v_call: TRBV9; j_call: TRBJ2-3; cdr3_aa: ASSVGGLAGNTQY
v_call: TRBV4-1; j_call: TRBJ1-6; cdr3_aa: ASSQVSPGLGRSPLH
v_call: TRBV12-3/TRBV12-4; j_call: TRBJ1-5; cdr3_aa: ASSFLGFVPQH
v_call: TRBV3-1; j_call: TRBJ2-5; cdr3_aa: ASQQQETQY
v_call: TRBV20-1; j_call: TRBJ2-5; cdr3_aa: SSGGEETQY
v_call: TRBV12-3/TRBV12-4; j_call: TRBJ1-5; cdr3_aa: ASSSTGRSNQPQH
v_call: TRBV13; j_call: TRBJ2-7; cdr3_aa: ASSPPLGTGSSYEQY
v_call: TRBV20-1; j_call: TRBJ1-2; cdr3_aa: SATGGAYGYT
v_call: TRBV2; j_call: TRBJ2-1; cdr3_aa: ASREDGASLNEQF
v_call: TRBV12-3/TRBV12-4; j_call: TRBJ2-7; cdr3_aa: ASSLGGPYEQY
v_call: TRBV28; j_call: -; cdr3_aa: ASSLQSLSLEQF
v_call: TRBV7-2; j_call: TRBJ1-3; cdr3_aa: ASSLYQASSGNTIY
v_call: TRBV12-5; j_call: -; cdr3_aa: ASGLLPRAGGSIEQF
v_call: TRBV9; j_call: TRBJ2-7; cdr3_aa: ASSVAGGFYEQY
v_call: TRBV29-1; j_call: TRBJ2-1; cdr3_aa: STRDIATYNEQF
v_call: TRBV29-1; j_call: TRBJ2-5; cdr3_aa: SVHHSGGETQY
v_call: TRBV4-2; j_call: TRBJ2-7; cdr3_aa: ASSQDPTASGTYEQY
v_call: TRBV6-5; j_call: TRBJ2-7; cdr3_aa: ASSYDNAGEQY
v_call: TRBV10-3; j_call: TRBJ1-1; cdr3_aa: AISEEGPNTEAF
v_call: TRBV3-1; j_call: TRBJ2-7; cdr3_aa: ASSQEEGLAVSYEQY
v_call: TRBV5-1; j_call: TRBJ1-1; cdr3_aa: ASSLDTGVREAF